A single T cell receptor (beta chain) is shown here with its context. The antigen remains undetermined. CDR1 and CDR2 (germline): MNHNS, SASEGT. Trimming took off 1 base at V and 6 bases at J, with 13 bases between the two ends. The CDR3 runs to 15 residues. The record originates from a study of cytomegalovirus exposure and HLA in healthy donors. General observations from the study: Exclusion applied to some V segments, including TRBV6-2 and TRBV6-3, as they were indistinguishable. Later analysis suggested most CMV-associated TCR beta chains were HLA-restricted.

The PCR used 60 Vbeta and 13 Jbeta primers. Here immunoSEQ multiplex PCR was the method, and the copy in TCRdb shows in-frame clones only, minus some. The repertoire holds under 150,000 clones, with roughly four fifths as singletons. The chain recombines TRBV6-1 with TRBJ1-5; D is possibly TRBD1 (5 bases). The clonotype was recovered from a male donor in good health and CMV-seronegative. Sequencing was performed on PBMCs. The DNA for the CDR3 is TGTGCCAGCAGTGAAGTCGGAGGGGTGTCTCAGCCCCAGCATTTT. Its protein product is CASSEVGGVSQPQHF.